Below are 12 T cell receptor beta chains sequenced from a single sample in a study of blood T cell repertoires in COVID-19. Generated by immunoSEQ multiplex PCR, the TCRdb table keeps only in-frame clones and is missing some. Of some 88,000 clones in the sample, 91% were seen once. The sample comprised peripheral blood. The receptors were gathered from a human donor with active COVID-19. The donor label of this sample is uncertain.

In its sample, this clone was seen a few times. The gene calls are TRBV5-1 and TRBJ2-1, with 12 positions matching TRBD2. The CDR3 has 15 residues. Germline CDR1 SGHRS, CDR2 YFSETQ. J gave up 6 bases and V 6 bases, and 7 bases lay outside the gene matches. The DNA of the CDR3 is TGCGCCAGCACCGAGACTAGCGGGGGCCCCAATGAGCAGTTCTTC. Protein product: CASTETSGGPNEQFF.

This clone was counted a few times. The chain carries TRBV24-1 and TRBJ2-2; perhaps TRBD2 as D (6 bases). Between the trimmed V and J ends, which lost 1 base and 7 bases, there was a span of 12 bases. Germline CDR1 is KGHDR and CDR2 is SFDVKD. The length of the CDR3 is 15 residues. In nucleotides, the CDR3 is TGTGCCACCAGTGATTTTGGGGGGTCGGACGGGGAGCTGTTTTTT. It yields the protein CATSDFGGSDGELFF.

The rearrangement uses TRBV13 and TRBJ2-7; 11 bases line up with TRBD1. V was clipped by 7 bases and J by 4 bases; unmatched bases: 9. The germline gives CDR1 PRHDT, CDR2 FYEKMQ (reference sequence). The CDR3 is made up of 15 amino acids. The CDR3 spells CASTPGGQGEYEQYF. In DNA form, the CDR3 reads TGTGCCAGCACCCCAGGGGGACAGGGGGAATACGAGCAGTACTTC.

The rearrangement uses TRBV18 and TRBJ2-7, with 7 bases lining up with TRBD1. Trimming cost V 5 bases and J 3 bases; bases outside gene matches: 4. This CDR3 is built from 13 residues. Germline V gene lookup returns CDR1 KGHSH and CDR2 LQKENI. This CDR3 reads CASSEGAVYEQYF. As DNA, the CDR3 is TGTGCCAGCTCAGAGGGGGCGGTCTACGAGCAGTACTTC. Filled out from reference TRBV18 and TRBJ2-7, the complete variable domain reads NAGVMQNPRHLVRRRGQEARLRCSPMKGHSHVYWYRQLPEEGLKFMVYLQKENIIDESGMPKERFSAEFPKEGPSILRIQQVVRGDSAAYFCASSEGAVYEQYFGPGTRLTVT.

Here the CDR3 reads CASSGSGKNRANYGYTF. The DNA for the CDR3 is TGTGCCAGCAGCGGTTCGGGGAAGAACCGGGCTAACTATGGCTACACCTTC. This chain connects TRBV9 to TRBJ1-2; the D is unclear. This CDR3 contains 17 residues. The V end lost 3 bases, the J end lost 0 bases, and 18 bases lay between the germline ends. Germline values: CDR1 SGDLS, CDR2 YYNGEE.

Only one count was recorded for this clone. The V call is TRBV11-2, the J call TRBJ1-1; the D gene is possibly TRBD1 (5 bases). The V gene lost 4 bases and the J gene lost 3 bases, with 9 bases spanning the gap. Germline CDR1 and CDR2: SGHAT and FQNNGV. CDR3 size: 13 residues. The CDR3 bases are TGTGCCAGCAGCTCCAGGGTTTACACTGAAGCTTTCTTT. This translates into CASSSRVYTEAFF.

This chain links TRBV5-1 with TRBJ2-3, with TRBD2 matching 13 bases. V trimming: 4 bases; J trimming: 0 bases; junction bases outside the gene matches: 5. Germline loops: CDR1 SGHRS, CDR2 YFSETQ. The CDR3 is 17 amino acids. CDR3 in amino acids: CASSPPGLAGSTDTQYF. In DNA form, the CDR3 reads TGCGCCAGCAGCCCTCCGGGACTAGCGGGAAGCACAGATACGCAGTATTTT.

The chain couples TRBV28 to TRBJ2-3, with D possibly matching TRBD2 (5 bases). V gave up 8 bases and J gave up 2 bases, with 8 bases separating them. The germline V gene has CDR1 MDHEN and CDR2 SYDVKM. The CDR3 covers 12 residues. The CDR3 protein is CASEGPTDTQYF. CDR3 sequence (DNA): TGTGCCAGCGAGGGCCCCACAGATACGCAGTATTTT.

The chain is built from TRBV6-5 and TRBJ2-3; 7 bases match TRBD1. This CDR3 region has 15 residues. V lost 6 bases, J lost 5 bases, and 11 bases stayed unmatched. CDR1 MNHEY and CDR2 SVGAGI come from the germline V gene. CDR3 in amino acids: CASSQRGPSLDTQYF. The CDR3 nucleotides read TGTGCCAGCAGCCAAAGGGGGCCCAGTCTAGATACGCAGTATTTT.

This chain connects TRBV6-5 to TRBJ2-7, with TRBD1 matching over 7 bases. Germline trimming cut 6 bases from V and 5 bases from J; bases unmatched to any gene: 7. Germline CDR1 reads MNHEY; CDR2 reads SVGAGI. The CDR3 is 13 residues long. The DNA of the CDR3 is TGTGCCAGCAGACCACAGGGGTTGGACGAGCAGTACTTC. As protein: CASRPQGLDEQYF.

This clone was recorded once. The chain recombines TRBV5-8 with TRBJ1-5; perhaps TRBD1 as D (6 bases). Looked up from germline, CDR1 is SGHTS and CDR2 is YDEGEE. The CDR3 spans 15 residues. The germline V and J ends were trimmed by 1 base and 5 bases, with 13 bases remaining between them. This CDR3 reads CASSLPTGSDQPQHF. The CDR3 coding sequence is TGTGCCAGCAGCTTGCCGACAGGAAGTGATCAGCCCCAGCATTTT.

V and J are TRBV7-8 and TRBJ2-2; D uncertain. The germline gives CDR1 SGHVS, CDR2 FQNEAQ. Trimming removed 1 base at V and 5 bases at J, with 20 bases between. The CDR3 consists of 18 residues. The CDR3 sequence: CASSLVRVVSPRTGELFF. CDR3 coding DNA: TGTGCCAGCAGCTTAGTCCGGGTAGTCTCCCCGCGAACCGGGGAGCTGTTTTTT.